This TCR beta chain comes out of a study of beta chain features in type 1 diabetes. Reverse transcribing all isolated RNA meant expressed TCRB transcripts were sequenced. Measured with immunoSEQ multiplex PCR; TCRdb has only the in-frame clones, and not every one. The sample has about 620,000 clones; around 15% are singletons. Germline CDR1 LNHDA, CDR2 SQIVND (reference sequence). CDR3 size: 16 residues. The V end was cut by 1 base, the J end by 0 bases, with 10 bases between. The chain recombines TRBV19 with TRBJ1-5, with a possible D match to TRBD1 (6 bases). The receptor was isolated from a man aged 18 to 35 in good health. Input material: naive CD4+ T cells from blood. The CDR3 DNA reads as TGTGCCAGTAGTATAGGACGACAGGTTAGCAATCAGCCCCAGCATTTT. The encoded protein is CASSIGRQVSNQPQHF.